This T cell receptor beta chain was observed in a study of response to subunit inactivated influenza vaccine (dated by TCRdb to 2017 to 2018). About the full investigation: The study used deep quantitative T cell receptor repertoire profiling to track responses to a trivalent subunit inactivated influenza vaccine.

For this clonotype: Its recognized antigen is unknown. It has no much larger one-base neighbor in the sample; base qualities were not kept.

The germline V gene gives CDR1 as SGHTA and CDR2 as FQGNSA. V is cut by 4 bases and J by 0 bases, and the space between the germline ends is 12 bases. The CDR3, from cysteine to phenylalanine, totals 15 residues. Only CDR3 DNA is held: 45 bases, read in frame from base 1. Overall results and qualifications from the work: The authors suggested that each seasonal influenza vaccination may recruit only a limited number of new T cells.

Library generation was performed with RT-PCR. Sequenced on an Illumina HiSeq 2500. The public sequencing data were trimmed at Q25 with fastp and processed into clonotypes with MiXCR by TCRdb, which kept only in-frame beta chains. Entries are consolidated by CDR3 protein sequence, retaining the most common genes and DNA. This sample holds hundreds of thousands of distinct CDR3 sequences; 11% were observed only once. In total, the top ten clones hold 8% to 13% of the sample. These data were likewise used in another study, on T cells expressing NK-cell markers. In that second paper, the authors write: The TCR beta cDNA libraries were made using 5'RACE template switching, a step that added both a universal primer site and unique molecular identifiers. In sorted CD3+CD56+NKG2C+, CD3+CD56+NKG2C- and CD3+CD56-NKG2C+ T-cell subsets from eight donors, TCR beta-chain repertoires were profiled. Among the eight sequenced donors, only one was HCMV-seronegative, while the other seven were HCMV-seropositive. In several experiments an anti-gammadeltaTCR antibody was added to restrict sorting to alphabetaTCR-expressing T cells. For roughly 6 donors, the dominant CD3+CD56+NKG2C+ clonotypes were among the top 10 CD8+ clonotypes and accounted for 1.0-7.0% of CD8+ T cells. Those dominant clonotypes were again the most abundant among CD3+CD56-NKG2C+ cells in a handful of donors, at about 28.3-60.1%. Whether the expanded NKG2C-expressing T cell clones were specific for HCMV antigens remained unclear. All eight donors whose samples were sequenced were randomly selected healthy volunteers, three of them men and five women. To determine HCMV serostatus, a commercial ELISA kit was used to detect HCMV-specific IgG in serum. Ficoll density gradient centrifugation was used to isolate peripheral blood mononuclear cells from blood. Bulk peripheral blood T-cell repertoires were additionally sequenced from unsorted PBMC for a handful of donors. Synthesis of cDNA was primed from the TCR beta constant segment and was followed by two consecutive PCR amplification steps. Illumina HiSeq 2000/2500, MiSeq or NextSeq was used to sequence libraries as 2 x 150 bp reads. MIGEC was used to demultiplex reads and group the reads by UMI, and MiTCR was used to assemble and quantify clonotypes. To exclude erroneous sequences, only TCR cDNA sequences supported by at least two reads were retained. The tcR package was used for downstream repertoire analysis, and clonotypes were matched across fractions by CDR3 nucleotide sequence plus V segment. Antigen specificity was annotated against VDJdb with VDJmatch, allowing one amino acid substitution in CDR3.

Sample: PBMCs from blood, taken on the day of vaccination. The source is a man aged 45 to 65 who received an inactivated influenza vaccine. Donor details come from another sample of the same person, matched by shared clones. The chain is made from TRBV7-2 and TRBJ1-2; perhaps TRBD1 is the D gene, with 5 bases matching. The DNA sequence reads TGTGCCAGCAGCTCAGCCGGGGCCTCTAACTATGGCTACACCTTC. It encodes CASSSAGASNYGYTF.